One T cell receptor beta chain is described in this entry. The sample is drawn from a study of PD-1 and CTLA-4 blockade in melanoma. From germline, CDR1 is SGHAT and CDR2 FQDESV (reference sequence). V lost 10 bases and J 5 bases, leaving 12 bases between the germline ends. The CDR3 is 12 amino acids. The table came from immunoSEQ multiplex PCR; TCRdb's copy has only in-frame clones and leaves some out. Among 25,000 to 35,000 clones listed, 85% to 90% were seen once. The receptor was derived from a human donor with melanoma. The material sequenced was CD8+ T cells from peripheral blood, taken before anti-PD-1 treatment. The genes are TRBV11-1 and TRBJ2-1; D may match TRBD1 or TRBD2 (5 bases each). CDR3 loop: CAISGANNEQFF. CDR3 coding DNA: TGTGCCATTTCCGGGGCGAACAATGAGCAGTTCTTC.